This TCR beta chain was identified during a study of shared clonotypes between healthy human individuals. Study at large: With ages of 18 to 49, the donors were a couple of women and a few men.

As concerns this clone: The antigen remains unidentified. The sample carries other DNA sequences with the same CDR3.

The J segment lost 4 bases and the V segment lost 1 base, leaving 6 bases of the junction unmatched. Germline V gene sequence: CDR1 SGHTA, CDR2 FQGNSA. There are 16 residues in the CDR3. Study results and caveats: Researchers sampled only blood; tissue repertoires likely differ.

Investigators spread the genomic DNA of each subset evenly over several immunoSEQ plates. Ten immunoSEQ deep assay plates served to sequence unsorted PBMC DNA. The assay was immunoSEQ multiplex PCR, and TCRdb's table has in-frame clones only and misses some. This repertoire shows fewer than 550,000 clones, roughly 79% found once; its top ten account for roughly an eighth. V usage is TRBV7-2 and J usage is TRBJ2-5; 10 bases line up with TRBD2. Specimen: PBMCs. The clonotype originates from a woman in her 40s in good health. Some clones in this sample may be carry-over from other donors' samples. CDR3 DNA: TGTGCCAGCAGCTTAGGGTCCAGCGGGAGGGGAGAGACCCAGTACTTC. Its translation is CASSLGSSGRGETQYF.